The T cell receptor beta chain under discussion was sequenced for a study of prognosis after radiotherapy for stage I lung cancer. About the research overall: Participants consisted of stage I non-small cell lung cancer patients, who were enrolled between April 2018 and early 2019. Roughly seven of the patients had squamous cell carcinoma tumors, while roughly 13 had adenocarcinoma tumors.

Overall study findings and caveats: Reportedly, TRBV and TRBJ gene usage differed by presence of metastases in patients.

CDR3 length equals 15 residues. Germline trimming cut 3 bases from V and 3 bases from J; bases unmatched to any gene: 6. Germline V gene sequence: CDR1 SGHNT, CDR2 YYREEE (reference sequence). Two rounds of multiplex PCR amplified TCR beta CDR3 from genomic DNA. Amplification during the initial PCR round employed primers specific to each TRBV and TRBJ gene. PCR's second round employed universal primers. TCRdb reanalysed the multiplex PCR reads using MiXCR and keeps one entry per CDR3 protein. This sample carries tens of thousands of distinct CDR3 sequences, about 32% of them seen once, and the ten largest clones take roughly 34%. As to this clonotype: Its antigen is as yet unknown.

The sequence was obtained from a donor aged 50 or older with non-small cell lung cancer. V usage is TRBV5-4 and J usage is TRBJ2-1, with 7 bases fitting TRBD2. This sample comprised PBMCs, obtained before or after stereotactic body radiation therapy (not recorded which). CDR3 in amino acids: CASSSGREYYNEQFF. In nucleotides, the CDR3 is TGTGCCAGCAGCTCGGGGCGGGAGTACTACAATGAGCAGTTCTTC. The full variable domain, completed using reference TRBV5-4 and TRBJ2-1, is ETGVTQSPTHLIKTRGQQVTLRCSSQSGHNTVSWYQQALGQGPQFIFQYYREEENGRGNFPPRFSGLQFPNYSSELNVNALELDDSALYLCASSSGREYYNEQFFGPGTRLTVL.